These 5 T cell receptor beta chains originate from one sample sequenced in a study of blood T cell repertoires in COVID-19. The protocol was immunoSEQ multiplex PCR, while the TCRdb copy is restricted to in-frame clones and leaves out a portion. The sample lists hundreds of thousands of clones, more than 80% occurring once. The source material was peripheral blood. These receptors were collected from a woman older than 75 with COVID-19, enrolled during active disease.

There are a few counts of this clone. J is TRBJ1-2 and V is TRBV19, with D tentatively TRBD1 (6 bases). Germline V gene lookup returns CDR1 LNHDA and CDR2 SQIVND (reference sequence). V was clipped by 7 bases and J by 4 bases, with 25 bases between them. The CDR3 is made up of 17 amino acids. CDR3 bases: TGTGCCAGTACAAGGGGGGGTGAAGCTCTCGCCCCCTATGGCTACACCTTC. Translation: CASTRGGEALAPYGYTF. Drawing the rest from reference TRBV19 and TRBJ1-2, the complete variable domain is DGGITQSPKYLFRKEGQNVTLSCEQNLNHDAMYWYRQDPGQGLRLIYYSQIVNDFQKGDIAEGYSVSREKKESFPLTVTSAQKNPTAFYLCASTRGGEALAPYGYTFGSGTRLTVV.

This clone was seen only once. The V gene is TRBV7-9, the J gene TRBJ1-2; D is undetermined. From germline, CDR1 is SEHNR and CDR2 FQNEAQ (reference sequence). Trimming left V 4 bases short and J 3 bases short, with 9 bases between. The CDR3 runs 13 residues. CDR3 coding DNA: TGTGCCAGCAGCTCGTTCCTAGACTATGGCTACACCTTC. Translating gives CASSSFLDYGYTF. Complete variable domain (other parts from reference TRBV7-9 and TRBJ1-2): DTGVSQNPRHKITKRGQNVTFRCDPISEHNRLYWYRQTLGQGPEFLTYFQNEAQLEKSRLLSDRFSAERPKGSFSTLEIQRTEQGDSAMYLCASSSFLDYGYTFGSGTRLTVV.

The V call is TRBV6-5, the J call TRBJ1-1, with D perhaps matching TRBD1 (5 bases). The V and J ends lost 6 bases and 5 bases respectively, with 16 bases between them. The CDR3 totals 14 residues. CDR1 and CDR2 from the germline V gene are MNHEY and SVGAGI. The CDR3 nucleotides read TGTGCCAGCAGCCTAAGGCAGGGTCGGACTGAAGCTTTCTTT. It translates to CASSLRQGRTEAFF.

This clone appeared once. J is TRBJ1-1 and V is TRBV7-9; the D gene is possibly TRBD1 (6 bases). Germline CDR1 reads SEHNR; CDR2 reads FQNEAQ (reference sequence). Trimming removed 4 bases from V and 10 bases from J, with 13 bases in between. This CDR3 has 12 amino acids. Here the CDR3 DNA reads TGTGCCAGCAGCTGGGGTACAGGGCCAGCTTTCTTT. Its protein product is CASSWGTGPAFF.

The rearrangement joins TRBV19 to TRBJ1-2; 7 positions match TRBD1. There are 13 residues in the CDR3. V was clipped by 5 bases and J by 3 bases; unmatched bases: 3. The germline CDR1 and CDR2 sequences are LNHDA and SQIVND (reference sequence). The CDR3 nucleotides read TGTGCCAGTAGTTGGGACAGCTACTATGGCTACACCTTC. This sequence encodes CASSWDSYYGYTF. The whole variable domain, filled in from reference TRBV19 and TRBJ1-2, reads DGGITQSPKYLFRKEGQNVTLSCEQNLNHDAMYWYRQDPGQGLRLIYYSQIVNDFQKGDIAEGYSVSREKKESFPLTVTSAQKNPTAFYLCASSWDSYYGYTFGSGTRLTVV.